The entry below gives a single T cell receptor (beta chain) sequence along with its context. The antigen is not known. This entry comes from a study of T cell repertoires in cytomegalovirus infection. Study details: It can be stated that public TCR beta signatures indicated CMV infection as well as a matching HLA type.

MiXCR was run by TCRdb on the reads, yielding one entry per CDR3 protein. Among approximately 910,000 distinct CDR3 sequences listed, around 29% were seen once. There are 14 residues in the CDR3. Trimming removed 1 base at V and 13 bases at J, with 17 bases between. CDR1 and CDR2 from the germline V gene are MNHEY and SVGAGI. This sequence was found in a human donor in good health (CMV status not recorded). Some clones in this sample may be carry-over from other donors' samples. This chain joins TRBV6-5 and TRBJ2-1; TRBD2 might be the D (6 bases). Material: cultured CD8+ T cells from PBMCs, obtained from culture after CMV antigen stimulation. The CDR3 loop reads CASSYFAGGGNQFF. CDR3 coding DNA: TGTGCCAGCAGTTACTTTGCGGGTGGGGGGAATCAGTTCTTC.